The rows below give T cell receptor beta chains drawn from one sample of a study of blood T cell repertoires in COVID-19. Some clones are missing from TCRdb's copy, which holds only in-frame ones; the method was immunoSEQ multiplex PCR. Here the sample spans tens of thousands of clones, nearly 90% being singletons. Sequenced material: peripheral blood. These receptors were collected from a man aged 45-65 years with active COVID-19. Each CDR3 is given without its conserved first and last residue. Each record gives: V gene, D gene, J gene, CDR3 protein. A D gene is named only where the DNA matches it firmly.

TRBV5-1	.	TRBJ2-3	ASSLGHSSSTDTQY